Below, 23 T cell receptor beta chains from the same sample are listed, as sequenced in a study of CD8+ T cells in alopecia areata. The treatment: oral pan-JAK inhibitor, 5-10 mg twice daily. cDNA serving as the sequencing template came from extracted, reverse transcribed RNA. This table comes from immunoSEQ multiplex PCR, and its TCRdb copy is limited to in-frame clones, with some not included. The data contain about 190,000 clones, approximately 60% of them singletons. The sample here was CD4+ T cells sorted from blood, taken at week 4, from a patient treated with tofacitinib. The source of these receptors is a human donor with alopecia areata.

The CDR3 loop reads CSVEKQSYHQPQHF. The CDR3 coding sequence is TGCAGCGTTGAAAAACAGTCGTACCATCAGCCCCAGCATTTT. The chain carries TRBV29-1 and TRBJ1-5; D gene uncertain. CDR1 and CDR2 from the germline V gene are SQVTM and ANQGSEA. The CDR3 sequence is 14 residues long. V was trimmed by 2 bases and J by 5 bases, leaving 13 bases between them.

There are a few counts of this clone. The chain links TRBV5-1 to TRBJ2-7, with 8 positions matching TRBD1. The CDR3 contains 15 residues. J gave up 2 bases and V 0 bases, and 4 bases lay outside the gene matches. The V gene's germline CDR1 is SGHRS and CDR2 YFSETQ. DNA of the CDR3: TGCGCCAGCAGCTTGGATAGACAGGGGCCCTACGAGCAGTACTTC. This encodes CASSLDRQGPYEQYF. Variable domain in full (rest from reference TRBV5-1 and TRBJ2-7): KAGVTQTPRYLIKTRGQQVTLSCSPISGHRSVSWYQQTPGQGLQFLFEYFSETQRNKGNFPGRFSGRQFSNSRSEMNVSTLELGDSALYLCASSLDRQGPYEQYFGPGTRLTVT.

This clone has just a few counts. This chain links TRBV5-1 with TRBJ2-5; 15 positions agree with TRBD2. This CDR3 contains 15 residues. Germline V CDR1 and CDR2: SGHRS, YFSETQ. Trimming at V came to 7 bases and at J to 4 bases, leaving 5 bases not matched to a gene. CDR3 sequence (DNA): TGCGCCAGCGCCGGGACTAGCGGGAGGTCAGAGACCCAGTACTTC. This gives the protein CASAGTSGRSETQYF.

V is TRBV27 and J is TRBJ1-5, with 7 nucleotides matching TRBD1. The CDR3 length is 16 residues. In germline, CDR1 is MNHEY, CDR2 SMNVEV (reference sequence). V lost 5 bases to trimming and J lost 3 bases; unmatched junction nucleotides: 10. The CDR3 nucleotides read TGTGCCAGCAGTCCTCATCGGACAGGACACAATCAGCCCCAGCATTTT. Amino acids: CASSPHRTGHNQPQHF.

This clone turned up a few times. The chain links TRBV29-1 to TRBJ1-2, with D possibly matching TRBD1 (5 bases). Looked up from germline, CDR1 is SQVTM and CDR2 is ANQGSEA. The CDR3 is made up of 15 amino acids. V was trimmed by 0 bases and J by 0 bases, leaving 11 bases between them. DNA for the CDR3: TGCAGCGTTGAAGATCGAGGGGCGGCTAACTATGGCTACACCTTC. This gives the protein CSVEDRGAANYGYTF.

This clone is a singleton in its sample. CDR3 region: CASSPPPQETQYF. CDR3 sequence (DNA): TGTGCCAGCTCACCTCCTCCTCAAGAGACCCAGTACTTC. The rearrangement joins TRBV18 to TRBJ2-5; D gene uncertain. Trimming cost V 3 bases and J 2 bases, with 7 bases left between them. The CDR3 is 13 residues long. Germline assignment: CDR1 KGHSH and CDR2 LQKENI.

V and J are TRBV4-2 and TRBJ2-3; 14 bases align to TRBD2. The CDR3 has 20 amino acids. Trimming cost V 0 bases and J 2 bases; bases outside gene matches: 10. Germline CDR1 is LGHNA and CDR2 is YNFKEQ. This chain's CDR3 is CASSQETPGLAGGVTDTQYF. CDR3 DNA: TGTGCCAGCAGCCAAGAGACCCCAGGACTAGCGGGAGGTGTCACAGATACGCAGTATTTT.

The genes are TRBV13 and TRBJ1-4; D perhaps matches TRBD1 (5 bases). This CDR3 has 13 residues. Germline values: CDR1 PRHDT, CDR2 FYEKMQ (reference sequence). V was shortened by 8 bases and J by 4 bases, with 11 bases between the two germline ends. The CDR3: CASREGNNEKLFF. DNA of the CDR3: TGTGCCAGCCGCGAGGGGAATAATGAAAAACTGTTTTTT. The full variable domain, rest sourced from reference TRBV13 and TRBJ1-4, is AAGVIQSPRHLIKEKRETATLKCYPIPRHDTVYWYQQGPGQDPQFLISFYEKMQSDKGSIPDRFSAQQFSDYHSELNMSSLELGDSALYFCASREGNNEKLFFGSGTQLSVL.

This clone showed up just a few times. The chain carries TRBV7-9 and TRBJ2-2; TRBD2 matches at 7 bases. Per the germline V gene, CDR1 is SEHNR and CDR2 is FQNEAQ (reference sequence). The CDR3 sequence is 16 residues long. V lost 5 bases to trimming and J lost 6 bases; unmatched junction nucleotides: 12. The CDR3 DNA reads TGTGCCAGCAGCATACGCCGGGGGAGCGGGGCCGGGGAGCTGTTTTTT. Encoded protein: CASSIRRGSGAGELFF.

This clone came up many times. The chain employs TRBV10-3 and TRBJ2-7; perhaps TRBD2 as D (6 bases). CDR1 and CDR2 from the germline V gene are ENHRY and SYGVKD. The CDR3 sequence is 15 residues long. The V and J ends lost 2 bases and 0 bases respectively, with 11 bases between them. CDR3 amino acids: CAISEVKGGSYEQYF. CDR3 bases: TGTGCCATCAGTGAGGTAAAGGGAGGCTCCTACGAGCAGTACTTC.

The chain couples TRBV18 to TRBJ1-1, with D uncertain. The CDR3 loop spans 13 amino acids. Germline CDR1 reads KGHSH; CDR2 reads LQKENI. V gave up 3 bases and J gave up 5 bases, with 10 bases separating them. As DNA, the CDR3 is TGTGCCAGCTCACCGGCATGGGGAACTGAAGCTTTCTTT. Translating it yields CASSPAWGTEAFF.

This clone has only a few counts. This chain connects TRBV29-1 to TRBJ2-5; 12 bases are a match to TRBD2. V was pared by 7 bases and J by 8 bases, with 11 bases of the junction left unmatched. Germline CDR1 is SQVTM and CDR2 is ANQGSEA. The CDR3 length is 14 residues. The CDR3 region is CSAILAGGPSTQYF. CDR3 DNA sequence: TGCAGCGCTATACTAGCGGGAGGTCCCAGTACCCAGTACTTC.

This chain connects TRBV4-2 to TRBJ2-7, with 13 nucleotides matching TRBD2. The V gene end was trimmed by 4 bases and the J gene end by 2 bases; junction bases not matched to a gene: 5. CDR1 and CDR2 from the germline V gene are LGHNA and YNFKEQ. CDR3 length: 16 residues. CDR3 protein: CASSRGLAGDPYEQYF. The CDR3 DNA sequence: TGTGCCAGCAGCCGAGGACTAGCGGGAGACCCCTACGAGCAGTACTTC.

The chain links TRBV27 to TRBJ2-1, with D unresolved. Germline values: CDR1 MNHEY, CDR2 SMNVEV (reference sequence). V lost 0 bases to trimming and J lost 9 bases, with 9 bases between them. This CDR3 is 13 amino acids long. The CDR3 loop is CASSLSEPSEQFF. DNA of the CDR3: TGTGCCAGCAGTTTATCGGAGCCTAGTGAGCAGTTCTTC.

Written as DNA, the CDR3 is TGTGCCAGCAGCCCGCTCGGACAGGCTGGGGAGACCCAGTACTTC. Protein: CASSPLGQAGETQYF. The chain uses TRBV5-6 and TRBJ2-5; 7 bases map to TRBD1. The V segment lost 4 bases and the J segment 5 bases; nucleotides outside the gene matches: 11. Germline V gene lookup returns CDR1 SGHDT and CDR2 YYEEEE. The CDR3 extends over 15 amino acids.

CDR3 residues: CSVEDGTTGRDTQYF. DNA of the CDR3: TGCAGCGTTGAAGATGGAACTACGGGGAGGGATACGCAGTATTTT. V usage is TRBV29-1 and J usage is TRBJ2-3; a possible D gene is TRBD2 (6 bases). The CDR3 sequence is 15 residues long. Germline V CDR1 and CDR2: SQVTM, ANQGSEA. V gave up 0 bases and J gave up 6 bases, with 16 bases separating them.

This clone was counted a single time. V gene TRBV6-1 combines with J gene TRBJ1-2; maybe TRBD1 (6 bases). Germline CDR1 is MNHNS and CDR2 is SASEGT. V was clipped by 4 bases and J by 7 bases, with 16 bases between them. The CDR3 is made up of 14 amino acids. DNA for the CDR3: TGTGCCAGCAGTGTGGACAGAAGGTTGGGTGGCTACACCTTC. It yields the protein CASSVDRRLGGYTF.

The chain employs TRBV28 and TRBJ2-7; a possible D gene is TRBD2 (6 bases). This CDR3 is built from 12 residues. With 6 bases removed from V and 4 bases from J, the gap between germline ends came to 10 bases. The germline CDR1 and CDR2 sequences are MDHEN and SYDVKM. The DNA of the CDR3 is TGTGCCAGCAGCTGGGGGACTTACGAGCAGTACTTC. Translating it yields CASSWGTYEQYF.

The CDR3 nucleotides read TGCAGCGTTGGGGTAACGTCCTACGAGCAGTACTTC. Translating gives CSVGVTSYEQYF. The rearrangement joins TRBV29-1 to TRBJ2-7; D is uncertain. Trimming shortened V by 4 bases and J by 1 base, and 8 bases separated the two germline ends. The CDR3 runs to 12 residues. Per the germline V gene, CDR1 is SQVTM and CDR2 is ANQGSEA.

The rearrangement links TRBV29-1 to TRBJ2-2; D is undetermined. The CDR3 has 15 residues. In germline, CDR1 is SQVTM, CDR2 ANQGSEA. V lost 6 bases and J lost 0, with 14 bases in between. The CDR3 DNA sequence: TGCAGCGTCCGGCCGACGGATCCGAACACCGGGGAGCTGTTTTTT. It translates to CSVRPTDPNTGELFF.

J is TRBJ1-2 and V is TRBV25-1, with D perhaps TRBD1 (6 bases). The V gene lost 3 bases and the J gene lost 4 bases, with 15 bases spanning the gap. The CDR3 is 15 residues long. CDR1 is MGHDK, CDR2 SYGVNS, per germline. CDR3 DNA sequence: TGTGCCAGCAGTGAGGGGGGGGCCCGAGTCTATGGCTACACCTTC. Amino acid sequence: CASSEGGARVYGYTF.

This chain connects TRBV29-1 to TRBJ2-5, with TRBD2 matching over 11 bases. Germline assignment: CDR1 SQVTM and CDR2 ANQGSEA. This CDR3 has 17 amino acids. Trimming cost V 5 bases and J 4 bases; bases outside gene matches: 15. DNA of the CDR3: TGCAGCGTTAGGGGGTCTAGCGGGAGGATAGGCCCAGAGACCCAGTACTTC. It encodes CSVRGSSGRIGPETQYF.

This clone was detected only once. The chain is built from TRBV10-3 and TRBJ2-1; D is perhaps TRBD1 (6 bases). Germline loops: CDR1 ENHRY, CDR2 SYGVKD. V lost 4 bases and J 0 bases, leaving 16 bases between the germline ends. The CDR3 covers 17 residues. CDR3 in amino acids: CAISGRLGTSSYNEQFF. In DNA, the CDR3 is TGTGCCATCAGTGGGAGGTTAGGGACAAGCTCCTACAATGAGCAGTTCTTC.